The clone carrying this T cell receptor (beta chain) appeared once. Antigen unknown. The data stem from a study of regulatory T cells in long-lasting Graves disease. General study findings and limits: Small numbers of samples may have cut accuracy. Public clonotype sharing was higher in persistent than newly diagnosed patients.

Time point in this sample: persistent/refractory GD, antithyroid drugs over 5 years with positive TRAb. PBMC RNA served as the TCR library source. V shed 1 base and J shed 4 bases, with 19 bases lying between them. This CDR3 comprises 18 residues. Per the germline V gene, CDR1 is SGHAT and CDR2 is FQNNGV. HTBI primers from iRepertoire and Arm-PCR of CDR3 regions yielded the TCR beta libraries. TCRdb re-analysed the multiplex PCR reads in MiXCR, keeping a single row per CDR3 protein. The table records 500,000 to 800,000 distinct CDR3 sequences, around 30% of them present only once. Sequences were derived from peripheral blood mononuclear cells (PBMCs), sampled when the disease was refractory, from a patient treated with antithyroid drugs. This clonotype originated in a female donor with Graves disease. V is TRBV11-2 and J is TRBJ2-2; D might be TRBD1 (6 bases). The CDR3 loop reads CASSLARMGHLFTGELFF. For the CDR3, the DNA is TGTGCCAGCAGCTTAGCGAGGATGGGACACCTTTTCACCGGGGAGCTGTTTTTT.